This T cell receptor beta chain is drawn from a study of blood T cell repertoires in COVID-19. The germline gives CDR1 LGHDT, CDR2 YNNKEL (reference sequence). V lost 1 base and J lost 2, with 9 bases in between. This CDR3 spans 15 amino acids. This table comes from immunoSEQ multiplex PCR, and its TCRdb copy is limited to in-frame clones, with some not included. The sample consists of approximately 240,000 clones, roughly 80% of them appearing once. This receptor was taken from a woman in her forties with active or convalescent COVID-19. The sequenced sample was peripheral blood. J is TRBJ2-1 and V is TRBV3-1 (or the pseudogene TRBV3-2); possibly TRBD2 for D (6 bases). This CDR3 reads CASSQAGLPYNEQFF. CDR3 DNA: TGTGCCAGCAGCCAAGCGGGACTTCCCTACAATGAGCAGTTCTTC.